The 30 T cell receptor beta chains listed next were all sequenced from one sample in a study of blood T cell repertoires in COVID-19. Method: immunoSEQ multiplex PCR; TCRdb's copy keeps in-frame clones and lacks some. The repertoire holds some 250,000 clones, roughly nine tenths seen once, with more than 1% in the top ten. The sample consisted of PBMCs or T cells enriched from blood (not recorded which). Receptors were obtained from a human donor in a cohort exposed to, infected with or recovered from COVID-19 (not recorded which). The donor label of this sample is uncertain.

The chain couples TRBV27 to TRBJ1-2; TRBD1 agrees at 7 bases. The ends lost 0 bases at V and 0 bases at J; junction bases unmatched: 1. CDR3 length: 15 amino acids. Germline V gives CDR1 MNHEY, CDR2 SMNVEV (reference sequence). This CDR3 is CASSLSQGANYGYTF. The DNA of the CDR3 is TGTGCCAGCAGTTTATCGCAGGGGGCTAACTATGGCTACACCTTC.

The chain recombines TRBV7-2 with TRBJ2-1, with 7 bases fitting TRBD1. This CDR3 contains 16 residues. Germline lookup yields CDR1 SGHTA and CDR2 FQGNSA. V lost 1 base to trimming and J lost 8 bases; unmatched junction nucleotides: 11. CDR3: CASSLDGAGGFDEQFF. CDR3 in DNA: TGTGCCAGCAGCTTAGACGGGGCAGGGGGATTTGATGAGCAGTTCTTC.

For the CDR3, the DNA is TGTGCCAGCAGCGAGTCTCTAGCGGGGGGAAACGAGCAGTACTTC. Its protein product is CASSESLAGGNEQYF. The gene calls are TRBV7-9 and TRBJ2-7, with 11 bases aligning to TRBD2. CDR3 length equals 15 residues. Germline CDR1 reads SEHNR; CDR2 reads FQNEAQ (reference sequence). The V segment lost 5 bases and the J segment 5 bases; nucleotides outside the gene matches: 8.

The V and J genes are TRBV9 and TRBJ2-1, with D unclear. Between the trimmed V and J ends, which lost 3 bases and 1 base, there was a span of 14 bases. The CDR3 sequence is 16 residues long. The germline V gene has CDR1 SGDLS and CDR2 YYNGEE. Written as DNA, the CDR3 is TGTGCCAGCAGCGCGCGCAGGTCACCATCCTACAATGAGCAGTTCTTC. Protein product: CASSARRSPSYNEQFF. Combining the CDR3 with reference TRBV9 and TRBJ2-1 gives the whole variable domain DSGVTQTPKHLITATGQRVTLRCSPRSGDLSVYWYQQSLDQGLQFLIQYYNGEERAKGNILERFSAQQFPDLHSELNLSSLELGDSALYFCASSARRSPSYNEQFFGPGTRLTVL.

The V call is TRBV10-3, the J call TRBJ2-7; 7 bases are shared with TRBD1. Germline V lookup: CDR1 ENHRY, CDR2 SYGVKD. V shed 8 bases, J shed 0 bases, and the junction held 4 bases outside the gene matches. The CDR3 is 13 amino acids. CDR3: CAIGQAHSYEQYF. The CDR3 DNA follows: TGTGCCATCGGACAGGCGCACTCCTACGAGCAGTACTTC.

The gene calls are TRBV21-1 and TRBJ2-7; the DNA was not used to check the table's D call, TRBD1. TRBV21-1 corresponds to a pseudogene. The CDR3 is 16 amino acids. The CDR3 DNA reads TGTGCCAGCAGCTTATTCTCGGACAGGGGTTCTCACGAGCAGTACTTC. Translating it yields CASSLFSDRGSHEQYF.

The chain has TRBV7-7 and TRBJ2-3; 8 nucleotides agree with TRBD1. Trimming at V came to 1 base and at J to 2 bases, leaving 5 bases not matched to a gene. Germline CDR1 reads SSHAT; CDR2 reads FNYEAQ (reference sequence). The CDR3 is 16 amino acids. This CDR3 is CASSLGLDRVTDTQYF. The CDR3 nucleotides read TGTGCCAGCAGCTTAGGTCTGGACAGGGTCACAGATACGCAGTATTTT.

The chain is built from TRBV6-5 and TRBJ1-4, with a weak D call TRBD1 (5 bases). The CDR3 totals 14 residues. Per the germline V gene, CDR1 is MNHEY and CDR2 is SVGAGI. Trimming left V 6 bases short and J 0 bases short, with 8 bases between. CDR3 region: CASSQQATNEKLFF. The CDR3 coding sequence is TGTGCCAGCAGCCAACAGGCAACTAATGAAAAACTGTTTTTT.

The rearrangement uses TRBV29-1 and TRBJ2-1, with TRBD2 identical over 10 bases. V lost 0 bases and J lost 5; bases outside the gene matches: 10. Germline-derived CDR1 and CDR2 are SQVTM and ANQGSEA. The CDR3 extends over 17 amino acids. The CDR3 loop reads CSVEDRRTSGIHNEQFF. The CDR3 DNA reads TGCAGCGTTGAAGATCGACGGACTAGCGGCATCCACAATGAGCAGTTCTTC.

The chain joins TRBV4-1 to TRBJ2-2; possibly TRBD2 for D (5 bases). V dropped 0 bases and J dropped 15 bases, with 17 bases sitting between them. Germline CDR1 reads MGHRA; CDR2 reads YSYEKL. CDR3 length: 14 amino acids. CDR3 in amino acids: CASSQEGRGGWLFF. The CDR3 DNA sequence: TGCGCCAGCAGCCAAGAGGGTCGGGGTGGGTGGTTGTTTTTT.

The chain uses TRBV7-9 and TRBJ2-7, with TRBD1 matching 8 bases. Unmatched junction bases numbered 15, after V lost 6 bases and J lost 5 bases. The germline V gene has CDR1 SEHNR and CDR2 FQNEAQ (reference sequence). The CDR3 runs to 16 residues. CDR3 in amino acids: CASSSLGGQGGHEQYF. CDR3 coding DNA: TGTGCCAGCAGTTCACTTGGAGGACAGGGTGGCCACGAGCAGTACTTC.

V and J are TRBV3-1 (or the pseudogene TRBV3-2) and TRBJ2-5; perhaps TRBD2 as D (5 bases). Trimming pared 4 bases from V and 5 bases from J, leaving 11 bases between. This CDR3 is 13 amino acids long. Germline lookup yields CDR1 LGHDT and CDR2 YNNKEL (reference sequence). CDR3 bases: TGTGCCAGCAGCCGACGAGGGCGTGAGACCCAGTACTTC. Amino acid sequence: CASSRRGRETQYF.

V and J are TRBV11-2 and TRBJ2-3; no clear D gene. The germline gives CDR1 SGHAT, CDR2 FQNNGV. The CDR3 is made up of 15 amino acids. Trimming stripped 1 base from V and 2 bases from J, with 10 bases between. Here the CDR3 DNA reads TGTGCCAGCAGCTTAGTCTCCAGTCTCACAGATACGCAGTATTTT. Its translation is CASSLVSSLTDTQYF.

The V and J genes are TRBV2 and TRBJ1-1, with TRBD1 matching over 8 bases. The CDR3 covers 13 residues. V trimming: 0 bases; J trimming: 9 bases; junction bases outside the gene matches: 3. Germline assignment: CDR1 SNHLY and CDR2 FYNNEI. CDR3 protein: CASSEARDRQAFF. For the CDR3, the DNA is TGTGCCAGCAGTGAAGCGCGGGACAGGCAAGCTTTCTTT.

The V and J genes are TRBV2 and TRBJ2-7; no reliable D call. Trimming cost V 0 bases and J 13 bases, with 7 bases left between them. This CDR3 is built from 10 residues. Germline V gives CDR1 SNHLY, CDR2 FYNNEI. CDR3 in amino acids: CASSEAVTYF. CDR3 bases: TGTGCCAGCAGTGAAGCTGTGACTTACTTC.

J is TRBJ2-7 and V is TRBV10-3; TRBD1 matches 10 bases. Germline CDR1 and CDR2: ENHRY and SYGVKD. Losses at the gene ends were 7 bases for V and 4 bases for J; bases not matched to a gene: 4. This CDR3 region has 13 residues. CDR3 sequence: CAITPGQGYEQYF. The CDR3 DNA reads TGTGCCATCACCCCGGGACAGGGGTACGAGCAGTACTTC.

The gene calls are TRBV28 and TRBJ2-3, with 12 bases that match TRBD1. Germline trimming cut 9 bases from V and 6 bases from J; bases unmatched to any gene: 10. Per the germline V gene, CDR1 is MDHEN and CDR2 is SYDVKM. The CDR3 has 15 residues. The CDR3 reads CASCSPGQGADTQYF. The CDR3 bases are TGTGCCAGTTGCTCTCCGGGACAGGGGGCCGATACGCAGTATTTT.

The rearrangement uses TRBV5-6 and TRBJ1-2; D unclear. Germline-derived CDR1 and CDR2 are SGHDT and YYEEEE. The V end was cut by 4 bases, the J end by 4 bases, with 23 bases between. There are 17 residues in the CDR3. The DNA of the CDR3 is TGTGCCAGCAGCCTCGTGTTCCCCCTGGCGGATACCTATGGCTACACCTTC. Its translation is CASSLVFPLADTYGYTF.

The rearrangement uses TRBV27 and TRBJ1-1; 7 bases map to TRBD1. V trimming: 5 bases; J trimming: 4 bases; junction bases outside the gene matches: 7. CDR3 length equals 14 residues. Germline CDR1 MNHEY, CDR2 SMNVEV (reference sequence). The CDR3 here is CASSTIWTGTEAFF. The CDR3, as DNA: TGTGCCAGCAGTACTATATGGACAGGCACTGAAGCTTTCTTT.

This chain joins TRBV12-3 or TRBV12-4 and TRBJ1-2; the D gene is possibly TRBD1 (5 bases). V was pared by 5 bases and J by 10 bases, with 17 bases between. There are 13 residues in the CDR3. CDR3 protein: CASSPGGRNYYTF. The CDR3 DNA reads TGTGCCAGCAGTCCCGGGGGACGGAATTACTACACCTTC.

The genes are TRBV5-1 and TRBJ1-1; the match to TRBD1 covers 10 bases. Trimming cost V 2 bases and J 5 bases; bases outside gene matches: 6. The germline CDR1 and CDR2 sequences are SGHRS and YFSETQ. There are 15 residues in the CDR3. In DNA form, the CDR3 reads TGCGCCAGCAGCTTTACCGGACAGGGGGTTACTGAAGCTTTCTTT. This translates into CASSFTGQGVTEAFF.

The chain carries TRBV3-1 (or the pseudogene TRBV3-2) and TRBJ1-1; D is undetermined. With 1 base removed from V and 7 bases from J, the gap between germline ends came to 10 bases. The CDR3 has 13 amino acids. Per germline, CDR1 LGHDT and CDR2 YNNKEL (reference sequence). CDR3 sequence: CASSQVEAGEAFF. The CDR3 DNA sequence: TGTGCCAGCAGCCAAGTAGAGGCTGGTGAAGCTTTCTTT.

V and J are TRBV25-1 and TRBJ2-4, with 10 positions matching TRBD1. CDR3 length equals 18 residues. With V trimmed by 6 bases and J by 7 bases, 18 bases remained unmatched. Germline CDR1 is MGHDK and CDR2 is SYGVNS. The CDR3 DNA is TGTGCCAGCAGCAGGGACAGGGGCGTTAGAGGGGCCTTGAACATTCAGTACTTC. It codes for CASSRDRGVRGALNIQYF.

The CDR3 loop reads CAWSGTQGGTEAFF. The CDR3 DNA reads TGTGCCTGGAGCGGGACACAGGGTGGCACTGAAGCTTTCTTT. This chain joins TRBV30 and TRBJ1-1; D is possibly TRBD1 (6 bases). V was shortened by 3 bases and J by 4 bases, with 15 bases between the two germline ends. Per germline, CDR1 GTSNPN and CDR2 SVGIG (reference sequence). The CDR3 covers 14 residues. Using reference TRBV30 and TRBJ1-1 for the parts outside the CDR3, the full variable domain is SQTIHQWPATLVQPVGSPLSLECTVEGTSNPNLYWYRQAAGRGLQLLFYSVGIGQISSEVPQNLSASRPQDRQFILSSKKLLLSDSGFYLCAWSGTQGGTEAFFGQGTRLTVV.

This chain connects TRBV5-6 to TRBJ1-2; the D is unclear. CDR1 and CDR2 from the germline V gene are SGHDT and YYEEEE. There are 12 residues in the CDR3. The ends were cut back, 4 bases at V and 2 bases at J, with 6 bases in the middle. CDR3 sequence: CASSAGNYGYTF. CDR3 coding DNA: TGTGCCAGCAGCGCGGGGAACTATGGCTACACCTTC. The full variable domain, in which reference TRBV5-6 and TRBJ1-2 provide the parts outside the CDR3, is DAGVTQSPTHLIKTRGQQVTLRCSPKSGHDTVSWYQQALGQGPQFIFQYYEEEERQRGNFPDRFSGHQFPNYSSELNVNALLLGDSALYLCASSAGNYGYTFGSGTRLTVV.

As regards this clone: Different DNA sequences within this sample yield the same CDR3. The rearrangement uses TRBV19 and TRBJ1-4; D remains ambiguous. Germline-derived CDR1 and CDR2 are LNHDA and SQIVND (reference sequence). Trimming took off 3 bases at V and 0 bases at J, with 8 bases between the two ends. CDR3 length equals 15 residues. The CDR3 protein is CASSIGGATNEKLFF. For the CDR3, the DNA is TGTGCCAGTAGTATTGGAGGAGCAACTAATGAAAAACTGTTTTTT.

Note on this clone: The identical CDR3 is also encoded by other nucleotide sequences in the sample. This chain links TRBV6-5 with TRBJ1-1, with no clear D. The V and J ends lost 5 bases and 1 base respectively, with 11 bases between them. The length of the CDR3 is 14 residues. The V gene's germline CDR1 is MNHEY and CDR2 SVGAGI. The DNA for the CDR3 is TGTGCCAGCAGTCTCTCGGGTACGAACACTGAAGCTTTCTTT. Translating it yields CASSLSGTNTEAFF.

The rearrangement joins TRBV19 to TRBJ1-2; D is possibly TRBD1 (5 bases). From germline, CDR1 is LNHDA and CDR2 SQIVND (reference sequence). V dropped 4 bases and J dropped 6 bases, with 6 bases sitting between them. This CDR3 has 11 residues. CDR3 bases: TGTGCCAGTAGTAAGGGGCATGGCTACACCTTC. It codes for CASSKGHGYTF.

This clone appeared a single time. The chain uses TRBV28 and TRBJ2-1; D is unclear. The germline CDR1 and CDR2 sequences are MDHEN and SYDVKM. This CDR3 region has 14 residues. V was cut by 8 bases and J by 1 base, with 12 bases left in between. The CDR3 nucleotides read TGTGCCAGCGGAGAGACGGCTTCCTACAATGAGCAGTTCTTC. Translating gives CASGETASYNEQFF.

The chain couples TRBV4-3 to TRBJ2-1; 13 positions match TRBD2. Germline lookup yields CDR1 LGHNA and CDR2 YSLEER. The CDR3 is 19 amino acids. V lost 0 bases and J lost 3; bases outside the gene matches: 8. The CDR3 is CASSQDLTSGGAVYNEQFF. In DNA, the CDR3 is TGCGCCAGCAGCCAAGATCTTACTAGCGGGGGGGCCGTCTACAATGAGCAGTTCTTC.